Listed here is a single T cell receptor beta chain. Its cognate antigen is unknown. Each cell subset's genomic DNA was divided evenly among several immunoSEQ plates. Clones were read by immunoSEQ multiplex PCR, and TCRdb kept only the in-frame ones, dropping some. Of some 2,500,000 clones listed, 85% to 95% are singletons. Partitioning of CD4+ cells yielded a CD45RA+ naive subset and a CD45RA-negative memory subset. The data originate from a study of shared clonotypes between healthy human individuals. About the research overall: For every donor, three CD4 naive, three CD4 memory, two CD8 naive and one CD8 memory plates were used. Findings and limits, study-wide: Sorted-subset sequencing, rarefaction showed, was incomplete despite large depth.

Unmatched junction bases numbered 2, after V lost 4 bases and J lost 4 bases. CDR3 size: 14 residues. CDR1 is SNHLY, CDR2 FYNNEI, per germline. This clonotype was sampled from a man aged 18 to 35 in good health. Some clones in this sample may be carry-over from other donors' samples. Sequencing used naive CD4+ T cells from PBMCs. Subset in this sample: CD45RA+ positively selected. This chain uses TRBV2 with TRBJ2-4, with 9 bases aligning to TRBD2. The CDR3 loop is CASSGTSAKNIQYF. In nucleotides, the CDR3 is TGTGCCAGCAGTGGGACTAGCGCAAAAAACATTCAGTACTTC.